Detailed here is one T cell receptor (beta chain). This sample was included in a study of CD8 T cells in Susac syndrome. The T cells that were sequenced for TCR beta were CD8+ and CD4+ cells from blood. Relapsing-remitting disease, either stable or active, was present in the treatment-naive patients who were the multiple sclerosis controls. Germline CDR1 and CDR2: MNHNY and SVGAGI (reference sequence). The V end lost 2 bases, the J end lost 8 bases, and 15 bases lay between the germline ends. This CDR3 contains 14 residues. Random hexamers primed reverse transcription of 0.5 to 1 ug RNA. It was immunoSEQ multiplex PCR that amplified TCR beta CDR3 across 54 Vbeta and 13 Jbeta. MiXCR, applied by TCRdb to the immunoSEQ multiplex PCR reads, yields one record per CDR3 protein. The data hold roughly 140,000 distinct CDR3 sequences, with approximately 94% observed a single time.

This sequence originates from a human donor with multiple sclerosis. Sequencing was done on a sample of CD8+ T cells from PBMCs. The chain carries TRBV6-6 and TRBJ1-1; D ambiguous. The CDR3 DNA sequence: TGTGCCAGCAGTTACACCACTCCGTCACCCGAAGCTTTCTTT. Protein sequence: CASSYTTPSPEAFF.